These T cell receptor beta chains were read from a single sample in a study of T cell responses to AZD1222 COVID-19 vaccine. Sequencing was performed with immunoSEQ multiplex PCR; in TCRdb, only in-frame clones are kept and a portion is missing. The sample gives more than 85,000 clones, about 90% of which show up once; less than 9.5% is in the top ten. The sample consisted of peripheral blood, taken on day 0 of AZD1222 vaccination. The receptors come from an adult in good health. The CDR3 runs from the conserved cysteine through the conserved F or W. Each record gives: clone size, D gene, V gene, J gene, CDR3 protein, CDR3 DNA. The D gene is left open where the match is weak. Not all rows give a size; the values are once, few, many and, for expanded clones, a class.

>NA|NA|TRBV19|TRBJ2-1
CASSIGLGETPRYNEQFF
TGTGCCAGTAGTATAGGGTTGGGGGAGACTCCCCGATACAATGAGCAGTTCTTC
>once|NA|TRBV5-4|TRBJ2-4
CASSLSRSGAKNIQYF
TGTGCCAGCAGCTTGAGTAGGTCAGGAGCCAAAAACATTCAGTACTTC
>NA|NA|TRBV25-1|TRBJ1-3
CASSTAGAAGNTIYF
TGTGCCAGCAGCACTGCAGGGGCTGCTGGAAACACCATATATTTT
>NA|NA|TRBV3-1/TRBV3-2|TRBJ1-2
CASSPSILQGPYGYTF
TGTGCCAGCAGTCCCTCGATCCTACAGGGCCCATATGGCTACACCTTC
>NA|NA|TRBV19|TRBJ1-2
CASFTRGSDYGYTF
TGTGCCAGTTTTACACGCGGATCAGACTATGGCTACACCTTC
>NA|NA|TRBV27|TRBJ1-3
CASSSYTGNTIYF
TGTGCCAGCAGTTCATATACTGGAAACACCATATATTTT
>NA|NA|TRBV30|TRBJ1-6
CAWSQTGSSPLHF
TGTGCCTGGAGCCAAACAGGGAGTTCACCCCTCCACTTT
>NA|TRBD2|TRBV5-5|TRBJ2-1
CASSPRTSGGLVYNEQFF
TGTGCCAGCAGCCCTCGGACTAGCGGGGGGCTAGTCTACAATGAGCAGTTCTTC
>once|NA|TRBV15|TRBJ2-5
CATSRDQGRQETQYF
TGTGCCACCAGCAGAGATCAGGGACGGCAAGAGACCCAGTACTTC
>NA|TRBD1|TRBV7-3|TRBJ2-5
CASSLGGTGARETQYF
TGTGCCAGCAGCTTGGGAGGGACAGGGGCTCGGGAGACCCAGTACTTC
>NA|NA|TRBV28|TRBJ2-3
CASSLKSTDTQYF
TGTGCCAGCAGTTTGAAGTCCACAGATACGCAGTATTTT
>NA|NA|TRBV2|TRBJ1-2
CASSEERYGYTF
TGTGCCAGCAGTGAAGAGAGGTATGGCTACACCTTC
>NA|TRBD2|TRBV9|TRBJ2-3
CASSPRTSGSGDTQYF
TGTGCCAGCAGCCCTCGGACTAGCGGGAGTGGTGATACGCAGTATTTT
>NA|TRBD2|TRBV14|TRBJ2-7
CASSQAGGPSEQYF
TGTGCCAGCAGCCAAGCGGGAGGGCCGAGCGAGCAGTACTTC
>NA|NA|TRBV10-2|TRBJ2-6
CASSPSGANVLTF
TGCGCCAGCTCCCCCTCTGGGGCCAACGTCCTGACTTTC
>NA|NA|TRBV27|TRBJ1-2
CASSSGASFSYGYTF
TGTGCCAGCAGTTCGGGAGCTTCGTTTTCCTATGGCTACACCTTC
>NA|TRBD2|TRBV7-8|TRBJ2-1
CASSLGLAGGLQSSYNEQFF
TGTGCCAGCAGCCTGGGACTAGCGGGGGGATTACAGAGCTCCTACAATGAGCAGTTCTTC
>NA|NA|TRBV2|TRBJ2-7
CASSPGRGSYEQYF
TGTGCCAGCAGTCCGGGACGGGGGTCCTACGAGCAGTACTTC
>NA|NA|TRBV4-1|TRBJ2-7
CASSQGGAGTYEQYF
TGCGCCAGCAGCCAAGGCGGAGCTGGGACCTACGAGCAGTACTTC
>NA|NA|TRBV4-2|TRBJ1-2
CASSGAESYGYTF
TGTGCCAGCAGCGGTGCGGAAAGCTATGGCTACACCTTC
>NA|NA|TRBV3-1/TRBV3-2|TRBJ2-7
CASSLGAYEQYF
TGTGCCAGCAGCCTTGGGGCCTACGAGCAGTACTTC
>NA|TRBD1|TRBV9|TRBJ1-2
CASSSASGTGGVGYTF
TGTGCCAGCAGCTCCGCCTCCGGGACAGGGGGGGTTGGCTACACCTTC
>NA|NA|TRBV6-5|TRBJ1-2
CASSYEGHGYTF
TGTGCCAGCAGTTACGAGGGACATGGCTACACCTTC
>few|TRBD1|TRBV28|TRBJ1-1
CASNSGGEGKAEAFF
TGTGCCAGCAACTCAGGGGGCGAGGGAAAGGCTGAAGCTTTCTTT
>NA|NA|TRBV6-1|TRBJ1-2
CASSEGAKDSYGYTF
TGTGCCAGCAGTGAAGGGGCGAAGGACAGCTATGGCTACACCTTC
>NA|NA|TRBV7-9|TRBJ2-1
CASSPQGGSGQRYNEQFF
TGTGCCAGCAGCCCCCAAGGGGGTAGCGGCCAACGCTACAATGAGCAGTTCTTC
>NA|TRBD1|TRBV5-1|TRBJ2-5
CASSGTGEETQYF
TGCGCCAGCAGCGGGACAGGGGAAGAGACCCAGTACTTC
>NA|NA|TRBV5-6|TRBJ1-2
CASSPEYSGYGYTF
TGTGCCAGCAGTCCGGAGTATAGTGGCTATGGCTACACCTTC
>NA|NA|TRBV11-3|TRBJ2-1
CASSPTGSEQFF
TGTGCCAGCAGCCCCACAGGGAGTGAGCAGTTCTTC
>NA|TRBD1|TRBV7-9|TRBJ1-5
CASSRTGLSQPQHF
TGTGCCAGCAGCAGGACAGGGTTAAGCCAGCCCCAGCATTTT
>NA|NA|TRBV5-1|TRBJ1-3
CASSRGTGNTIYF
TGCGCCAGCAGCAGGGGGACTGGAAACACCATATATTTT
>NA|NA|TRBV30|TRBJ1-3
CAWSVLNTIYF
TGTGCCTGGAGTGTATTGAACACCATATATTTT
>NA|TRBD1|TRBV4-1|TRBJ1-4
CASSPLGQARGEKLFF
TGCGCCAGCAGCCCTCTGGGACAGGCCCGTGGTGAAAAACTGTTTTTT
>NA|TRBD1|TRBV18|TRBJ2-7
CASSRRQGSSYEQYF
TGTGCCAGCTCACGACGACAGGGTAGCTCCTACGAGCAGTACTTC
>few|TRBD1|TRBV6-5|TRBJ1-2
CASSLGQGGHYGYTF
TGTGCCAGCAGTTTAGGACAGGGGGGTCACTATGGCTACACCTTC
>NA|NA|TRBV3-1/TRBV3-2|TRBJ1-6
CASSPRQGGNSPLHF
TGTGCCAGCAGCCCCCGCCAGGGTGGGAATTCACCCCTCCACTTT
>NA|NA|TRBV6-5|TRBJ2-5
CASSYSVGQETQYF
TGTGCCAGCAGTTACTCGGTGGGCCAAGAGACCCAGTACTTC
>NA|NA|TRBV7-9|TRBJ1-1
CASSLERGSEAFF
TGTGCCAGCAGCTTAGAGAGAGGGTCTGAAGCTTTCTTT
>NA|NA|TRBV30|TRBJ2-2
CAWSTMNTGELFF
TGTGCCTGGAGTACCATGAACACCGGGGAGCTGTTTTTT
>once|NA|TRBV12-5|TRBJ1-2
CASGFVAGYTF
TGTGCTAGTGGTTTTGTGGCTGGCTACACCTTC
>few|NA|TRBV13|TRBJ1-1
CASSFGRPNTEAFF
TGTGCCAGCAGCTTCGGACGGCCGAACACTGAAGCTTTCTTT
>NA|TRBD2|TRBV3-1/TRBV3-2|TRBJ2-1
CASSQREGGNEQFF
TGTGCCAGCAGCCAGCGGGAGGGCGGGAATGAGCAGTTCTTC
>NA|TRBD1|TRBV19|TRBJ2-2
CASSPGTGLTGELFF
TGTGCCAGTAGTCCCGGGACAGGGTTGACCGGGGAGCTGTTTTTT
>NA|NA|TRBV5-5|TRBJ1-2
CASTLNPNYGYTF
TGTGCCAGCACCCTCAACCCCAACTATGGCTACACCTTC
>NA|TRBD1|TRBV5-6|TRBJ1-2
CASSSDRVGYTF
TGTGCCAGCAGCTCGGACAGGGTTGGCTACACCTTC